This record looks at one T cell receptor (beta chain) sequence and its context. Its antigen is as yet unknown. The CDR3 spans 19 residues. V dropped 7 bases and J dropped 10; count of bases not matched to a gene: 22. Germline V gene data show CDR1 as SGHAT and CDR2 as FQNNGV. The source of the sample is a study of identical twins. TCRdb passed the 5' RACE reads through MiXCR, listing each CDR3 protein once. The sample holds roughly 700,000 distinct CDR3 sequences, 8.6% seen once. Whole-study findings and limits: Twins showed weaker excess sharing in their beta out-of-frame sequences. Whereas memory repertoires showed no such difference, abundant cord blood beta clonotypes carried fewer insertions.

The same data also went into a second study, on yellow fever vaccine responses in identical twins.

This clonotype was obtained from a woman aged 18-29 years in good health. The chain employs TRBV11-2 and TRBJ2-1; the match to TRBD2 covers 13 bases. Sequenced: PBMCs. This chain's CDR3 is CASTPTGTSGAEVGEEQFF. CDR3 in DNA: TGTGCCAGCACCCCTACCGGGACTAGCGGGGCGGAGGTCGGGGAAGAGCAGTTCTTC.